The source of this T cell receptor (beta chain) is a study of blood T cell repertoires in COVID-19. About the research overall: There were acute and convalescent COVID-19 samples, and they came from the United States, Italy and Spain. PBMCs, B-cell-depleted T cells, or T cells were the source of the cDNA or gDNA that made up the material.

The ends were cut back, 5 bases at V and 1 base at J, with 12 bases in the middle. Germline assignment: CDR1 LNHDA and CDR2 SQIVND (reference sequence). This CDR3 has 15 amino acids. Authors' data handling: Amplification of reference gene primers was used by the study to estimate nucleated cell counts. Data came from immunoSEQ multiplex PCR; TCRdb stores just in-frame clones and leaves some out. V and J calls and clone size come straight from that table; D and trimming were deduced from the DNA. The sample lists nearly 80,000 clones; around nine tenths were seen once. The receptor's source is a woman of 80 years or more with active or convalescent COVID-19. The chain combines TRBV19 with TRBJ1-5; TRBD1 is a possible D gene (6 bases). Sequencing was performed on peripheral blood. CDR3 in amino acids: CASSHPDRSNQPQHF. The CDR3 DNA reads as TGTGCCAGTAGTCATCCAGACAGGAGCAATCAGCCCCAGCATTTT. Together with reference TRBV19 and TRBJ1-5, the CDR3 gives the full variable domain: DGGITQSPKYLFRKEGQNVTLSCEQNLNHDAMYWYRQDPGQGLRLIYYSQIVNDFQKGDIAEGYSVSREKKESFPLTVTSAQKNPTAFYLCASSHPDRSNQPQHFGDGTRLSIL.